This is a list of T cell receptor beta chains from one sample in a study of vaccination and CD4 T cells after COVID-19. Their antigens remain unidentified. TCRdb re-derived calls from the PCR reads in MiXCR, one entry per CDR3 protein. The table has 15,000 to 20,000 distinct CDR3 sequences, roughly 60% seen once; the top ten hold roughly 7.9%. The sample comprised CD4+ T cells from blood, cultured in vitro. These receptors were taken from a human donor who had recovered from COVID-19. The CDR3 runs from the conserved cysteine through the conserved F or W. The D gene is left open where the match is weak. Some rows have no size entry. The others give once, few or many, or a class for an expanded clone.

>TRBV4-3|TRBJ1-2|-|-
TGCGCCAGCAGCCAAGCAGTGGGGGTTGGCTACACCTTC
CASSQAVGVGYTF
>TRBV28|TRBJ1-2|-|-
TGTGCCAGCAGCTTACAAACTACCTATGGCTACACCTTC
CASSLQTTYGYTF
>TRBV10-3|TRBJ1-3|-|-
TGTGCCATCAGTGACTGGGGGGCTGGAAACACCATATATTTT
CAISDWGAGNTIYF
>TRBV27|TRBJ2-1|-|TRBD1
TGTGCCAGCAGGCTGGGACAGGGCGCCTACAATGAGCAGTTCTTC
CASRLGQGAYNEQFF
>TRBV20-1|TRBJ2-3|-|-
TGCAGTGCTAACTCCAGGGGCACAGATACGCAGTATTTT
CSANSRGTDTQYF
>TRBV28|TRBJ1-1|-|-
TGTGCCAGCTCAGGACCGCCGAACACTGAAGCTTTCTTT
CASSGPPNTEAFF
>TRBV29-1|TRBJ1-5|-|-
TGCAGCGTTGGGGAAATGAGTCAGCCCCAGCATTTT
CSVGEMSQPQHF
>TRBV19|TRBJ2-2|once|-
TGTGCCAGTACCCCGAGGAGGTGGAACACCGGGGAGCTGTTTTTT
CASTPRRWNTGELFF
>TRBV2|TRBJ2-7|few|TRBD2
TGTGCCAGCAGTCCGCTGGGGCTAGCGGGAGAGTCCTACGAGCAGTACTTC
CASSPLGLAGESYEQYF
>TRBV28|TRBJ2-5|-|-
TGTGCCAGCAGTTTTCCTGCCCAAGAGACCCAGTACTTC
CASSFPAQETQYF
>TRBV6-5|TRBJ2-5|-|TRBD1
TGTGCCAGCAGTTCCCCACAGGGGCGTCATGAAGAGACCCAGTACTTC
CASSSPQGRHEETQYF
>TRBV5-1|TRBJ1-2|-|-
TGCGCCAGCAGCTTGGATTCGGAGCGCTATGGCTACACCTTC
CASSLDSERYGYTF
>TRBV9|TRBJ1-2|-|TRBD1
TGTGCCAGCAGCGTGGGACAGGGGGGCTATGGCTACACCTTC
CASSVGQGGYGYTF
>TRBV7-2|TRBJ1-2|medium-sized|-
TGTGCCAGCAGCCCCCTCCAGGGCGGGCCATATGGCTACACCTTC
CASSPLQGGPYGYTF
>TRBV6-2/TRBV6-3|TRBJ2-2|-|-
TGTGCCAGCAACCAGGGGCCCACCGGGGAGCTGTTTTTT
CASNQGPTGELFF
>TRBV20-1|TRBJ1-2|few|TRBD1
TGCAGTGCCGGGACAGGGATCGTAGACTATGGCTACACCTTC
CSAGTGIVDYGYTF
>TRBV10-3|TRBJ1-1|-|-
TGTGCCATCAAAGGGACGGGCACTGAAGCTTTCTTT
CAIKGTGTEAFF
>TRBV11-2|TRBJ2-3|-|-
TGTGCCAGCAGCTTAGGGACCCTCGGTCCCGCAGATACGCAGTATTTT
CASSLGTLGPADTQYF
>TRBV29-1|TRBJ2-3|few|-
TGCAGCGTTGAACTCTGGGGCCGCACAGATACGCAGTATTTT
CSVELWGRTDTQYF
>TRBV9|TRBJ1-2|once|-
TGTGCCAGCATCGCGTCGACAGGTGGTTATGGCTACACCTTC
CASIASTGGYGYTF
>TRBV20-1|TRBJ2-7|-|-
TGCAGTGCTTCCCGGACCGGTATCTACGAGCAGTACTTC
CSASRTGIYEQYF
>TRBV7-9|TRBJ2-5|-|TRBD2
TGTGCCAGCAGCCCTCGCGGGAGGGCCGGGGAGACCCAGTACTTC
CASSPRGRAGETQYF
>TRBV27|TRBJ1-1|-|-
TGTGCCAGCAGCGGGGTTGGAATTATGAACACTGAAGCTTTCTTT
CASSGVGIMNTEAFF
>TRBV7-9|TRBJ2-4|-|-
TGTGCCAGCAGCTTGGGGCGGCTAGGGGCCAAAAACATTCAGTACTTC
CASSLGRLGAKNIQYF